Here is one T cell receptor (beta chain) with its context. The data were taken from a study of blood T cell repertoires in COVID-19. Across the study: Acute and convalescent COVID-19 samples came from the United States, Italy and Spain. Nucleic acid was either cDNA or gDNA, and it came from T cells, B-cell-depleted T cells, or PBMCs.

Original processing notes: Amplifying reference gene primers gave estimates of nucleated cell counts. TCRdb's copy holds only in-frame clones and misses some; the assay was immunoSEQ multiplex PCR. V and J calls and clone size are copied from that table; D and trimming were computed from the DNA. The sample lists about 70,000 clones, approximately 84% occurring once. This CDR3 spans 14 amino acids. Trimming took off 0 bases at V and 4 bases at J, with 9 bases between the two ends. Germline V gene lookup returns CDR1 SGHVS and CDR2 FNYEAQ. The sequence came from a human donor in a cohort sampled during active COVID-19. The chain combines TRBV7-6 with TRBJ2-5; D remains ambiguous. The sequenced material came from peripheral blood. The CDR3 nucleotides read TGTGCCAGCAGCTTAGCGCTTGGCGGAGAGACCCAGTACTTC. Its translation: CASSLALGGETQYF.